The rows below give T cell receptor beta chains drawn from one sample of a study of blood T cell repertoires in COVID-19. The data were produced by immunoSEQ multiplex PCR, yet TCRdb's version contains in-frame clones alone and is incomplete. The sample records 150,000 to 200,000 clones, about 90% being singletons. Sequencing input: peripheral blood. The receptors were sampled from a man aged 35 to 55 with active or convalescent COVID-19. CDR3s include the opening cysteine and the closing phenylalanine or tryptophan. A D gene is named only where the DNA matches it firmly. Not all rows give a size; the values are once, few, many and, for expanded clones, a class.

15 | TRBJ1-6 | TRBV18 | NA | TRBD1 | TGTGCCAGCTCACAACCTGGACAGGGGAATTCACCCCTCCACTTT | CASSQPGQGNSPLHF
17 | TRBJ2-7 | TRBV5-1 | NA | NA | TGCGCCAGCAGCTTGGTTTCTCGGAGAGCGGGTAACTACGAGCAGTACTTC | CASSLVSRRAGNYEQYF
18 | TRBJ2-7 | TRBV9 | few | TRBD2 | TGTGCCAGCAGCGTAGCTCCCAGCGGGAGCTTACGTGGTGGGGAGCAGTACTTC | CASSVAPSGSLRGGEQYF
14 | TRBJ1-2 | TRBV5-4 | NA | NA | TGTGCCAGCAGTCGGGACGGGAGTAACTATGGCTACACCTTC | CASSRDGSNYGYTF
16 | TRBJ1-4 | TRBV5-1 | NA | NA | TGCGCCAGCAGCTTAAGGCAGGGAGGCGCTAATGAAAAACTGTTTTTT | CASSLRQGGANEKLFF
13 | TRBJ1-1 | TRBV2 | few | TRBD1 | TGTGCCAGCACTCAGGGGGAAGGCACTGAAGCTTTCTTT | CASTQGEGTEAFF
17 | TRBJ2-1 | TRBV11-3 | NA | TRBD2 | TGTGCCAGCAGCTTAGTATATAGGCGGGGGGCCTACAATGAGCAGTTCTTC | CASSLVYRRGAYNEQFF
11 | TRBJ1-1 | TRBV11-2 | NA | NA | TGTGCCAGCAGCGGCAACACTGAAGCTTTCTTT | CASSGNTEAFF
14 | TRBJ2-7 | TRBV7-9 | once | NA | TGTGCCAGCAGCCGAAAGGGACTGGCCGGCGAGCAGTACTTC | CASSRKGLAGEQYF
15 | TRBJ1-1 | TRBV4-1 | few | NA | TGCGCCAGCAGCCAAGATCGTGGAGCGAACACTGAAGCTTTCTTT | CASSQDRGANTEAFF
16 | TRBJ1-4 | TRBV5-1 | NA | TRBD1 | TGCGCCAGCAGCTTGGATGGGACAGGTTATAATGAAAAACTGTTTTTT | CASSLDGTGYNEKLFF
14 | TRBJ1-3 | TRBV9 | NA | NA | TGTGCCAGCAGCGTAGCGACAGCTGGAAACACCATATATTTT | CASSVATAGNTIYF
14 | TRBJ2-2 | TRBV7-9 | NA | NA | TGTGCCAGCAGCTTAAGGAGGGGCGGCGGGGAGCTGTTTTTT | CASSLRRGGGELFF
12 | TRBJ1-5 | TRBV2 | NA | NA | TGTGCCAGCGGCGGGGGGCGTCAGCCCCAGCATTTT | CASGGGRQPQHF
16 | TRBJ1-6 | TRBV6-5 | NA | NA | TGTGCCAGCAGTTACTCGATTGCGGGGTTAGGATCACCCCTCCACTTT | CASSYSIAGLGSPLHF
15 | TRBJ1-2 | TRBV28 | once | NA | TGTGCCAGCAGTTTTTCTGTCGGTTTGTACTATGGCTACACCTTC | CASSFSVGLYYGYTF
15 | TRBJ2-7 | TRBV3-1/TRBV3-2 | NA | NA | TGTGCCAGCAGCCAAGCCACAGCTCAGATCGACGAGCAGTACTTC | CASSQATAQIDEQYF
14 | TRBJ1-6 | TRBV6-5 | NA | NA | TGTGCCAGCAGGGTTACAGGGAATAATTCACCCCTCCACTTT | CASRVTGNNSPLHF
14 | TRBJ1-3 | TRBV6-6 | NA | TRBD1 | TGTGCCAGCAGTATGACAGGGGGGGGAAACACCATATATTTT | CASSMTGGGNTIYF
15 | TRBJ2-2 | TRBV19 | NA | TRBD2 | TGTGCCAGTAGTATAGGACTAGCGGGAACCGGGGAGCTGTTTTTT | CASSIGLAGTGELFF
15 | TRBJ1-3 | TRBV19 | NA | NA | TGTGCCAGTAGTATAGCAGCGGCAGCAGGAAACACCATATATTTT | CASSIAAAAGNTIYF
15 | TRBJ2-2 | TRBV6-6 | NA | NA | TGTGCCAGCAGTTACTCGACCAGGGACACCGGGGAGCTGTTTTTT | CASSYSTRDTGELFF
15 | TRBJ1-2 | TRBV2 | NA | NA | TGTGCCAGCAGAGCACAGAGGGGAGGGAACTATGGCTACACCTTC | CASRAQRGGNYGYTF
13 | TRBJ2-4 | TRBV7-9 | NA | TRBD1 | TGTGCCAGCAGCAGACAGGGGGAGGACATTCAGTACTTC | CASSRQGEDIQYF
12 | TRBJ2-3 | TRBV7-8 | NA | NA | TGTGCCAGCATCCCCCTTCCAGATACGCAGTATTTT | CASIPLPDTQYF
14 | TRBJ1-3 | TRBV9 | NA | NA | TGTGCCAGCAGCACCCCAGGGGCTGGAAACACCATATATTTT | CASSTPGAGNTIYF
14 | TRBJ1-2 | TRBV29-1 | NA | NA | TGCAGCGTTGAAGATCCTGCGGCTAACTATGGCTACACCTTC | CSVEDPAANYGYTF
15 | TRBJ2-6 | TRBV27 | NA | NA | TGTGCCAGCAGTTTATCCTTGTCTGGGGCCAACGTCCTGACTTTC | CASSLSLSGANVLTF
16 | TRBJ2-3 | TRBV9 | NA | NA | TGTGCCAGCAGCCAGAAGGTCCGGGGGGCGGAAGGTACGCAGTATTTT | CASSQKVRGAEGTQYF
15 | TRBJ1-2 | TRBV6-1 | NA | TRBD1 | TGTGCCAGCAGACTCCGGACAGGGACGGATGATGGCTACACCTTC | CASRLRTGTDDGYTF
13 | TRBJ1-6 | TRBV15 | NA | NA | TGTGCCACCAAGGGGGTGACTAACTCACCCCTCCACTTT | CATKGVTNSPLHF
14 | TRBJ1-5 | TRBV7-9 | many | TRBD1 | TGTGCCAGCAGCCTGACAGGGGGTAGTCAGCCCCAGCATTTT | CASSLTGGSQPQHF
16 | TRBJ1-5 | TRBV3-1/TRBV3-2 | once | NA | TGTGCCAGCAGCCAAAGTGGGGCTAGGGGCGGTCAGCCCCAGCATTTT | CASSQSGARGGQPQHF
12 | TRBJ1-2 | TRBV6-5 | NA | NA | TGTGCCAGCAGGGAGAATTACTATGGCTACACCTTC | CASRENYYGYTF
14 | TRBJ1-4 | TRBV25-1 | NA | NA | TGTGCCAGCAGTGAATTGGGGCCAAATGAAAAACTGTTTTTT | CASSELGPNEKLFF
11 | TRBJ2-7 | TRBV20-1 | NA | TRBD2 | TGCAGTCCGCGGGGGGGCGGCGAGCAGTACTTC | CSPRGGGEQYF
15 | TRBJ1-5 | TRBV30 | NA | TRBD1 | TGTGCCTGGAGTGAGGGGGCAGGGAGCAATCAGCCCCAGCATTTT | CAWSEGAGSNQPQHF
16 | TRBJ2-7 | TRBV4-1 | NA | TRBD1 | TGCGCCAGCAGCCTGTGGGGGACAGCGAAGTCCTACGAGCAGTACTTC | CASSLWGTAKSYEQYF
16 | TRBJ2-1 | TRBV3-1/TRBV3-2 | NA | TRBD2 | TGTGCCAGCAGCCAAGGCCTAGCGGAATTCTACAATGAGCAGTTCTTC | CASSQGLAEFYNEQFF
16 | TRBJ1-6 | TRBV7-9 | NA | TRBD1 | TGTGCCAGCAGCTATACAGGGGGCGCCTTTAATTCACCCCTCCACTTT | CASSYTGGAFNSPLHF
15 | TRBJ2-3 | TRBV6-5 | NA | TRBD2 | TGTGCCAGCAAACCCAGCGGGGGGGTTTCAGATACGCAGTATTTT | CASKPSGGVSDTQYF
15 | TRBJ1-1 | TRBV3-1/TRBV3-2 | once | TRBD1 | TGTGCCAGCAGCCGACCGGGACAGATGAACACTGAAGCTTTCTTT | CASSRPGQMNTEAFF
15 | TRBJ1-5 | TRBV2 | NA | NA | TGTGCCAGCGAATCGGGGAAAGGGAGCAATCAGCCCCAGCATTTT | CASESGKGSNQPQHF
13 | TRBJ1-1 | TRBV5-1 | NA | NA | TGCGCCAGCAGCTTGGACAAACCCACTGAAGCTTTCTTT | CASSLDKPTEAFF
13 | TRBJ1-1 | TRBV6-6 | NA | NA | TGTGCCAGCAGTTATTCAGTATCCACTGAAGCTTTCTTT | CASSYSVSTEAFF
18 | TRBJ2-3 | TRBV9 | NA | TRBD2 | TGTGCCAGCAGCGAGGGGACTAGCGGGGCTCGGGGCACAGATACGCAGTATTTT | CASSEGTSGARGTDTQYF